These 16 T cell receptor beta chains originate from one sample sequenced in a study of post-analysis software for immune sequencing data (dated by TCRdb to 2015 to 2017). Paper-wide results and their limitations: Significantly higher frequencies in patients than in controls were found for roughly 5 TRBV segments, including TRBV5-6, TRBV5-1 and TRBV20-1.

Library creation used PCR. This sample was sequenced with an Illumina HiSeq 2500. Unique molecular identifiers were incorporated into TCR beta cDNA libraries to reduce PCR and sequencing biases. TCRdb reworked the public reads: Q25 trimming with fastp, MiXCR clone assembly, productive beta chains retained. Each CDR3 protein appears once, grouped with its most common genes and DNA. Within this sample are 650,000 to 900,000 distinct CDR3 sequences, with 35% to 55% of them counted one time only. The ten most abundant clones make up roughly 4.9% of the sample. These receptors have no identified antigens. Sequenced input: blood. The receptors derive from a girl aged 10 to 17 with multiple sclerosis.

The chain recombines TRBV12-1 with TRBJ2-1; the D call in the table, TRBD2, was not verified against the DNA. TRBV12-1 is tagged as a pseudogene. The CDR3 is 17 residues long. This CDR3 reads CASSPGEGRGWGNEQFF. The CDR3, as DNA: TGTGCCAGCAGCCCCGGGGAGGGCAGGGGCTGGGGCAATGAGCAGTTCTTC.

The CDR3 spells CASSLGGWRETQYF. CDR3 in DNA: TGTGCCAGCAGCCTAGGGGGCTGGAGGGAGACCCAGTACTTC. The V and J genes are TRBV6-2 or TRBV6-3 and TRBJ2-5; 7 bases align to TRBD1. This CDR3 has 14 residues. With 6 bases clipped from V and 5 bases from J, the junction kept 9 bases outside the gene matches. Per germline, CDR1 MNHEY and CDR2 SVGEGT.

The chain carries TRBV29-1 and TRBJ1-4, with D perhaps TRBD1 (5 bases). The CDR3 has 12 residues. Germline V CDR1 and CDR2: SQVTM, ANQGSEA. V lost 3 bases to trimming and J lost 8 bases, with 10 bases between them. The CDR3 nucleotides are TGCAGCGTTGACTCTGGGGGGGAAAAACTGTTTTTT. It codes for CSVDSGGEKLFF.

This clonotype has a handful of counts. V is TRBV29-1 and J is TRBJ2-7; D remains unclear. Trimming left V 5 bases short and J 2 bases short, with 10 bases between. The CDR3 spans 12 residues. Germline V gene data show CDR1 as SQVTM and CDR2 as ANQGSEA. CDR3 sequence (DNA): TGCAGCGTTTCTACAGCTACCTACGAGCAGTACTTC. Encoded protein: CSVSTATYEQYF.

As regards this clonotype: At one boundary the junction diverges from the germline segment, which might be a read error. The chain carries TRBV12-3 or TRBV12-4 and TRBJ2-7; 8 bases are shared with TRBD2. The CDR3 extends over 17 amino acids. CDR3 in DNA: TGTGTCAGCAGTGACCGCGAGAGCGGGAGAGGGTCCTACGAGCAGTACTTC. Amino acid sequence: CVSSDRESGRGSYEQYF.

This chain links TRBV6-5 with TRBJ1-2, with 9 bases that match TRBD1. The CDR3 covers 13 residues. Germline CDR1 is MNHEY and CDR2 is SVGAGI. Germline trimming cut 6 bases from V and 7 bases from J; bases unmatched to any gene: 6. DNA for the CDR3: TGTGCCAGCAGGACACAGGGGGCCTTTGGCTACACCTTC. It specifies CASRTQGAFGYTF.

This chain connects TRBV12-3 or TRBV12-4 to TRBJ2-4, with 7 bases matching TRBD1. This CDR3 contains 18 residues. V was pared by 5 bases and J by 1 base, with 14 bases of the junction left unmatched. The CDR3, as DNA: TGTGCCAGCAGTCCCCCGGGACAGTCGATTCTGGCCAAAAACATTCAGTACTTC. Protein: CASSPPGQSILAKNIQYF.

The chain is built from TRBV5-8 and TRBJ2-5; D is unclear. With the DNA end fitting TRBJ2-7 better, the J assignment may be wrong. The CDR3 length is 15 residues. The germline V gene has CDR1 SGHTS and CDR2 YDEGEE. CDR3 in amino acids: CASPSLGGSTYEQYF. CDR3 in DNA: TGTGCCAGCCCCTCTCTTGGCGGATCAACCTACGAGCAGTACTTC.

This chain connects TRBV2 to TRBJ2-7; 10 positions match TRBD1. Germline loops: CDR1 SNHLY, CDR2 FYNNEI. Losses at the gene ends were 4 bases for V and 3 bases for J; bases not matched to a gene: 3. The CDR3 contains 14 residues. DNA for the CDR3: TGTGCCAGCAGTGGGACAGGGGGGATCTACGAGCAGTACTTC. It specifies CASSGTGGIYEQYF.

This clonotype was counted at least ten times. The CDR3 is CASSLEGSGANVLTF. The CDR3 nucleotides are TGCGCCAGCAGCTTGGAGGGCTCTGGGGCCAACGTCCTGACTTTC. This rearrangement joins TRBV5-1 to TRBJ2-6; D uncertain. There are 15 residues in the CDR3. V lost 0 bases and J 0 bases, leaving 4 bases between the germline ends. The V gene's germline CDR1 is SGHRS and CDR2 YFSETQ. The full variable domain, its missing parts supplied by reference TRBV5-1 and TRBJ2-6, is KAGVTQTPRYLIKTRGQQVTLSCSPISGHRSVSWYQQTPGQGLQFLFEYFSETQRNKGNFPGRFSGRQFSNSRSEMNVSTLELGDSALYLCASSLEGSGANVLTFGAGSRLTVL.

A note on this clonotype: One end of the junction fails to match germline, which may point to a read error. V usage is TRBV29-1 and J usage is TRBJ2-5, with 7 bases that match TRBD1. Germline CDR1 reads SQVTM; CDR2 reads ANQGSEA. The CDR3 is made up of 13 amino acids. CDR3 region: CSVAWTGQETQYF. In DNA, the CDR3 is TGTAGCGTGGCGTGGACAGGACAAGAGACCCAGTACTTC.

To note about this clonotype: Since the CDR3 does not end with the conserved phenylalanine or tryptophan, this likely comes from a read error. J is TRBJ2-4 and V is TRBV12-3 or TRBV12-4, with D maybe TRBD2 (5 bases). V was shortened by 6 bases and J by 3 bases, with 12 bases between the two germline ends. The CDR3 length is 14 residues. The CDR3 region has the DNA TGTGCCAGCAGACCTACTAGTGTCAAAAACATTCAGTACGTC. Its protein product is CASRPTSVKNIQYV.

Written as DNA, the CDR3 is TGCGCCAGCAGCCAAGACCCGGGACCAAGCTCCTACAATGAGCAGTTCTTC. Protein product: CASSQDPGPSSYNEQFF. This chain uses TRBV4-1 with TRBJ2-1; perhaps D is TRBD1 or TRBD2 (5 bases each). The CDR3 is 17 amino acids. The V gene lost 0 bases and the J gene lost 0 bases, with 12 bases spanning the gap. Germline-derived CDR1 and CDR2 are MGHRA and YSYEKL.

The chain joins TRBV30 to TRBJ2-1, with TRBD1 matching 9 bases. Germline V CDR1 and CDR2: GTSNPN, SVGIG (reference sequence). This CDR3 has 16 residues. Unmatched junction bases numbered 12, after V lost 4 bases and J lost 5 bases. The CDR3 region is CAWTSLEDRGHNEQFF. Here the CDR3 DNA reads TGTGCCTGGACTAGCCTGGAGGACAGGGGCCACAATGAGCAGTTCTTC.

This rearrangement joins TRBV20-1 to TRBJ2-7; 11 bases map to TRBD2. The CDR3 has 14 residues. Trimming at V came to 6 bases and at J to 1 base, leaving 5 bases not matched to a gene. CDR1 is DFQATT and CDR2 is SNEGSKA in the germline V gene (reference sequence). The CDR3 is CSATPSGRSYEQYF. CDR3 DNA sequence: TGCAGTGCAACACCTAGCGGGAGGTCCTACGAGCAGTACTTC.

The CDR3 bases are TGTGCCAGCAGCTCCCGGGACAGGCCTGCGAGGGGCTACACCTTC. Translation: CASSSRDRPARGYTF. The chain combines TRBV7-9 with TRBJ1-2; TRBD1 aligns across 8 bases. Germline CDR1 is SEHNR and CDR2 is FQNEAQ (reference sequence). The CDR3 extends over 15 amino acids. V lost 4 bases to trimming and J lost 8 bases; unmatched junction nucleotides: 12.